These T cell receptor beta chains were read from a single sample in a study of blood T cell repertoires in COVID-19. This table comes from immunoSEQ multiplex PCR, and its TCRdb copy is limited to in-frame clones, with some not included. This sample has 200,000 to 250,000 clones, with about four fifths found just once. The specimen sequenced was peripheral blood. These receptors all stem from an elderly woman with COVID-19, enrolled during active disease. Each CDR3 is given with its conserved first and last residue. The order of the fields is V gene, D gene, clone size, J gene, CDR3 protein, CDR3 DNA. A D gene is named only where the DNA matches it firmly. Not every row has a clone size; where given, it reads once, few, many or a size class.

TRBV6-5	-	once	TRBJ2-3	CASRVSFQADTQYF	TGTGCCAGCAGGGTTTCCTTCCAGGCAGATACGCAGTATTTT
TRBV28	-	-	TRBJ1-4	CASSLSGLNEKLFF	TGTGCCAGCAGTTTATCAGGGCTAAATGAAAAACTGTTTTTT
TRBV28	-	-	TRBJ1-5	CASSLPPGGSSQPQHF	TGTGCCAGCAGTCTCCCCCCGGGGGGATCGAGTCAGCCCCAGCATTTT
TRBV11-2	TRBD1	-	TRBJ1-5	CASSARTGSFSNQPQHF	TGTGCCAGCAGCGCTAGGACAGGTTCCTTTAGCAATCAGCCCCAGCATTTT
TRBV9	TRBD1	-	TRBJ2-7	CASSARQGRDEQYF	TGTGCCAGCAGCGCGCGACAGGGGCGGGACGAGCAGTACTTC
TRBV9	-	-	TRBJ1-1	CASSAGRRGQEAFF	TGTGCCAGCAGCGCCGGGAGAAGAGGGCAGGAAGCTTTCTTT
TRBV11-2	-	-	TRBJ2-1	CASSLGGGLPSYNEQFF	TGTGCCAGCAGCTTAGGCGGGGGCTTACCCTCCTACAATGAGCAGTTCTTC
TRBV7-2	TRBD1	few	TRBJ1-1	CASSPGGHLNTEAFF	TGTGCCAGCAGCCCAGGGGGACACTTGAACACTGAAGCTTTCTTT
TRBV24-1	TRBD2	-	TRBJ2-2	CATLAGGGKIAGELFF	TGTGCCACCCTAGCCGGCGGGGGGAAGATCGCCGGGGAGCTGTTTTTT
TRBV12-3/TRBV12-4	TRBD2	-	TRBJ2-4	CASSFTAGDFQYF	TGTGCCAGCAGTTTCACTGCGGGGGATTTTCAGTACTTC
TRBV13	-	-	TRBJ2-7	CASLAGSAPYEQYF	TGTGCCAGCCTGGCGGGGAGTGCTCCCTACGAGCAGTACTTC
TRBV29-1	TRBD1	-	TRBJ2-2	CSVARDRATGELFF	TGCAGCGTAGCCCGGGACAGGGCTACCGGGGAGCTGTTTTTT
TRBV24-1	TRBD1	-	TRBJ1-2	CATSDLDRDYGYTF	TGTGCCACCAGTGATCTGGACAGGGACTATGGCTACACCTTC
TRBV6-5	TRBD1	-	TRBJ1-4	CASRDRAGEKLFF	TGTGCCAGCAGAGACAGGGCGGGGGAAAAACTGTTTTTT
TRBV7-9	-	-	TRBJ2-2	CASSLGRDTGELFF	TGTGCCAGCAGCTTAGGCAGGGACACCGGGGAGCTGTTTTTT
TRBV29-1	-	-	TRBJ1-1	CSVEVAYTEAFF	TGCAGCGTTGAGGTTGCGTACACTGAAGCTTTCTTT
TRBV12-2	-	-	TRBJ2-1	CASRRSRDTNEQFF	TGTGCAAGTCGACGATCCCGGGACACCAATGAGCAGTTCTTC
TRBV5-1	-	few	TRBJ1-1	CASSFSGAANTEAFF	TGCGCCAGCAGCTTCAGCGGGGCCGCGAACACTGAAGCTTTCTTT
TRBV3-1/TRBV3-2	-	-	TRBJ2-1	CASSHQGYNEQFF	TGTGCCAGCAGCCACCAGGGGTACAATGAGCAGTTCTTC
TRBV18	-	-	TRBJ2-7	CASSPAVSYEQYF	TGTGCCAGCTCACCAGCGGTGTCCTACGAGCAGTACTTC
TRBV11-2	-	-	TRBJ2-5	CASSFAAAETQYF	TGTGCCAGCAGCTTCGCGGCCGCAGAGACCCAGTACTTC
TRBV7-2	-	-	TRBJ1-5	CASSLNGTPQPQHF	TGTGCCAGCAGCTTAAACGGGACACCTCAGCCCCAGCATTTT
TRBV3-1/TRBV3-2	TRBD2	once	TRBJ2-3	CASSGLALVTDTQYF	TGTGCCAGCTCCGGACTAGCTTTAGTAACAGATACGCAGTATTTT
TRBV7-2	-	once	TRBJ1-3	CASSYRAGNTIYF	TGTGCCAGCAGCTACAGGGCTGGAAACACCATATATTTT
TRBV6-5	-	-	TRBJ1-5	CASSSQGDQPQHF	TGTGCCAGCAGTAGCCAAGGGGATCAGCCCCAGCATTTT
TRBV27	TRBD1	-	TRBJ1-6	CASSPRWLTGVNSPLHF	TGTGCCAGCAGTCCCCGGTGGCTGACAGGGGTCAATTCACCCCTCCACTTT
TRBV9	TRBD2	-	TRBJ2-1	CASSPRGGGGSSYNEQFF	TGTGCCAGCAGCCCCCGGGGGGGCGGGGGAAGCTCCTACAATGAGCAGTTCTTC
TRBV6-5	-	-	TRBJ2-1	CASTQGTAVDEQFF	TGTGCCAGCACCCAGGGGACCGCGGTTGATGAGCAGTTCTTC
TRBV11-1	TRBD2	-	TRBJ2-1	CASSLGLAGVNEQFF	TGTGCCAGCAGCTTAGGGCTAGCGGGAGTAAATGAGCAGTTCTTC
TRBV20-1	TRBD2	-	TRBJ2-1	CSASSGGGIDNEQFF	TGCAGTGCTAGTTCTGGCGGGGGGATCGACAATGAGCAGTTCTTC
TRBV7-6	-	-	TRBJ1-1	CASSPETGTNTEAFF	TGTGCCAGCAGCCCAGAAACGGGAACCAACACTGAAGCTTTCTTT
TRBV25-1	-	-	TRBJ1-2	CASSLLKDRNYGYTF	TGTGCCAGCAGTCTATTGAAGGACAGAAACTATGGCTACACCTTC
TRBV9	-	-	TRBJ1-3	CASSPAWDIGNTIYF	TGTGCCAGCAGCCCAGCCTGGGACATTGGAAACACCATATATTTT
TRBV15	TRBD2	once	TRBJ2-7	CATSSSSLTAGGPTYEQYF	TGTGCCACCAGCAGTTCATCCCTGACGGCGGGAGGGCCCACCTACGAGCAGTACTTC
TRBV11-3	-	-	TRBJ2-3	CASSRTMTTDTQYF	TGTGCCAGCAGCAGGACTATGACCACAGATACGCAGTATTTT
TRBV2	-	few	TRBJ1-4	CASSSDGQGNEKLFF	TGTGCCAGCAGTTCAGATGGGCAGGGGAATGAAAAACTGTTTTTT
TRBV14	TRBD1	once	TRBJ1-2	CASSRDRVASFYGYTF	TGTGCCAGCAGCCGGGACAGGGTAGCATCCTTCTATGGCTACACCTTC
TRBV27	TRBD1	-	TRBJ2-5	CASSRDRGGQETQYF	TGTGCCAGCAGCCGAGACAGGGGAGGCCAAGAGACCCAGTACTTC
TRBV6-5	-	-	TRBJ2-7	CASSFTLGPSKEQYF	TGTGCCAGCAGTTTTACCCTGGGCCCCTCCAAAGAGCAGTACTTC
TRBV19	TRBD1	-	TRBJ1-2	CASIGGTGSSGAYGYTF	TGTGCCAGTATAGGAGGGACAGGGTCTTCCGGGGCCTATGGCTACACCTTC
TRBV2	-	-	TRBJ1-3	CASRGGGYGNTIYF	TGTGCCAGCCGCGGGGGGGGGTATGGAAACACCATATATTTT
TRBV10-3	-	-	TRBJ1-2	CAISESLLGYTF	TGTGCCATCAGTGAGTCACTACTAGGCTACACCTTC
TRBV6-6	-	few	TRBJ1-2	CASSPGRVRLASEGYTF	TGTGCCAGCAGTCCCGGTCGGGTTCGCCTGGCCTCGGAAGGCTACACCTTC
TRBV19	-	few	TRBJ1-1	CASSIGPRVGAFF	TGTGCCAGTAGTATTGGCCCCAGGGTTGGAGCTTTCTTT
TRBV6-5	-	-	TRBJ1-3	CASSYSGVFSGNTIYF	TGTGCCAGCAGTTACTCAGGGGTCTTCTCTGGAAACACCATATATTTT
TRBV28	-	-	TRBJ1-2	CASSLVGGRVGYTF	TGTGCCAGCAGTTTAGTCGGGGGAAGAGTTGGCTACACCTTC
TRBV9	-	-	TRBJ2-5	CASSVGTAGGETQYF	TGTGCCAGCAGCGTAGGGACTGCCGGGGGAGAGACCCAGTACTTC
TRBV4-1	-	-	TRBJ1-5	CASSQGGGQDNQPQHF	TGCGCCAGCAGCCAAGGAGGAGGGCAGGACAATCAGCCCCAGCATTTT
TRBV7-9	-	-	TRBJ2-5	CASSLRQGVKTQYF	TGTGCCAGCAGCTTAAGGCAGGGTGTGAAGACCCAGTACTTC
TRBV3-1/TRBV3-2	TRBD1	-	TRBJ2-2	CASSRTGVGTGELFF	TGTGCCAGCAGTCGTACAGGGGTAGGGACCGGGGAGCTGTTTTTT